These T cell receptor beta chains were read from a single sample in a study of T-cell reconstitution after alpha-beta-depleted transplantation in children. TCRdb reprocessed the PCR reads with MiXCR, giving one entry per CDR3 protein. The sample comprises 350,000 to 500,000 distinct CDR3 sequences, roughly 43% of which are singletons, and approximately 25% rests with the top ten. The specimen comprised PBMCs, sampled before TCRalphabeta/CD19-depleted stem cell transplant. All receptors come from a girl aged 2 to 9 with aplastic anemia, due to receive a stem cell transplant. Both conserved end residues are part of each CDR3. A D gene is named only where the DNA matches it firmly. Not every row has a clone size; where given, it reads once, few, many or a size class.

V: TRBV7-2
J: TRBJ2-3
size: few
D: -
CDR3: CASSFSSDTQYF
DNA: TGTGCCAGCAGCTTTAGTTCAGATACGCAGTATTTT

V: TRBV5-1
J: TRBJ2-1
size: many
D: TRBD1
CDR3: CASSLGAGGTYNEQFF
DNA: TGCGCCAGCAGCTTGGGGGCAGGGGGCACCTACAATGAGCAGTTCTTC

V: TRBV5-1
J: TRBJ2-1
size: -
D: -
CDR3: CASSFPRELQGRLIEQFF
DNA: TGCGCCAGCAGCTTCCCCAGGGAGCTCCAGGGACGGCTAATTGAGCAGTTCTTC

V: TRBV6-5
J: TRBJ2-2
size: many
D: -
CDR3: CASSDLRGTGELFF
DNA: TGTGCCAGCAGTGACTTGAGGGGCACCGGGGAGCTGTTTTTT

V: TRBV10-3
J: TRBJ2-7
size: many
D: -
CDR3: CAIGRGANDEQYF
DNA: TGTGCCATCGGTCGGGGGGCTAATGACGAGCAGTACTTC

V: TRBV9
J: TRBJ2-5
size: -
D: -
CDR3: CASSVGIGWETQYF
DNA: TGTGCCAGCAGCGTAGGCATAGGGTGGGAGACCCAGTACTTC

V: TRBV30
J: TRBJ1-1
size: -
D: -
CDR3: CAWKVGGATEAFF
DNA: TGTGCCTGGAAGGTAGGGGGGGCGACTGAAGCTTTCTTT

V: TRBV12-3/TRBV12-4
J: TRBJ1-4
size: many
D: TRBD1
CDR3: CASSPSSAGQSNEKLFF
DNA: TGTGCCAGCAGCCCTTCATCTGCGGGACAGAGTAATGAAAAACTGTTTTTT

V: TRBV12-3/TRBV12-4
J: TRBJ2-3
size: -
D: -
CDR3: CASARPSTDTQYF
DNA: TGTGCCAGCGCGCGCCCTTCCACAGATACGCAGTATTTT

V: TRBV2
J: TRBJ2-5
size: -
D: TRBD2
CDR3: CASSLARASGRPGETQYF
DNA: TGTGCCAGCAGTTTAGCCAGGGCTAGCGGGAGACCAGGAGAGACCCAGTACTTC

V: TRBV3-1
J: TRBJ2-5
size: -
D: -
CDR3: CASSQPGTQYF
DNA: TGTGCCAGCAGCCAACCTGGGACCCAGTACTTC

V: TRBV5-6
J: TRBJ1-2
size: many
D: -
CDR3: CASSRGAANYGYTF
DNA: TGTGCCAGCAGCCGGGGGGCAGCTAACTATGGCTATACCTTC

V: TRBV6-5
J: TRBJ2-7
size: -
D: -
CDR3: CASSYENLGSYEQYF
DNA: TGTGCCAGCAGTTACGAGAACTTAGGCTCCTACGAGCAGTACTTC

V: TRBV27
J: TRBJ2-3
size: many
D: -
CDR3: CASSPLGSPDTQYF
DNA: TGTGCCAGCAGTCCCCTAGGTTCGCCAGATACGCAGTATTTT

V: TRBV7-2
J: TRBJ2-1
size: few
D: -
CDR3: CASSFYLYNEQFF
DNA: TGTGCCAGCAGCTTCTACCTCTACAATGAGCAGTTCTTC

V: TRBV7-9
J: TRBJ1-1
size: -
D: -
CDR3: CASSPGLLNTEAFF
DNA: TGTGCCAGCAGCCCGGGACTTCTGAACACTGAAGCTTTCTTT

V: TRBV4-1
J: TRBJ2-1
size: -
D: -
CDR3: CASSQDKGRRYNEQFF
DNA: TGCGCCAGCAGCCAAGATAAGGGGCGGAGGTACAATGAGCAGTTCTTC

V: TRBV27
J: TRBJ2-1
size: -
D: -
CDR3: CASSSPSSGLYNEQFF
DNA: TGTGCCAGCAGTAGCCCGAGTAGCGGCCTCTACAATGAGCAGTTCTTC

V: TRBV20-1
J: TRBJ1-3
size: -
D: -
CDR3: CSARWRSGGNTIYF
DNA: TGCAGTGCTAGATGGAGAAGCGGCGGAAACACCATATATTTT

V: TRBV20-1
J: TRBJ2-3
size: few
D: TRBD1
CDR3: CSASSQDRGTDTQYF
DNA: TGCAGTGCTAGCAGCCAGGACAGGGGCACAGATACGCAGTATTTT

V: TRBV12-3/TRBV12-4
J: TRBJ2-7
size: few
D: -
CDR3: CASSPWSSYEQYF
DNA: TGTGCCAGCAGTCCCTGGAGCTCCTACGAGCAGTACTTC

V: TRBV10-3
J: TRBJ2-3
size: few
D: -
CDR3: CAISEVSTTDTQYF
DNA: TGTGCCATCAGTGAGGTGTCTACCACAGATACGCAGTATTTT

V: TRBV20-1
J: TRBJ2-3
size: -
D: -
CDR3: CSARVRGSTSTDTQYF
DNA: TGCAGTGCTAGAGTCAGGGGATCAACTAGCACAGATACGCAGTATTTT

V: TRBV5-1
J: TRBJ2-1
size: -
D: -
CDR3: CASSQHDSAPSYNEQFF
DNA: TGCGCCAGCAGCCAACATGACAGCGCGCCTTCCTACAATGAGCAGTTCTTC

V: TRBV18
J: TRBJ2-5
size: -
D: -
CDR3: CASSPPPGETQYF
DNA: TGTGCCAGCTCACCTCCTCCCGGGGAGACCCAGTACTTC

V: TRBV7-2
J: TRBJ2-2
size: -
D: -
CDR3: CASSYLRQAQNTGELFF
DNA: TGTGCCAGCAGCTACCTCCGACAGGCTCAAAACACCGGGGAGCTGTTTTTT

V: TRBV5-5
J: TRBJ2-3
size: once
D: TRBD2
CDR3: CASSFGTSGADTQYF
DNA: TGTGCCAGCAGCTTTGGGACTAGCGGGGCAGATACGCAGTATTTT

V: TRBV9
J: TRBJ1-1
size: many
D: -
CDR3: CASSVAPRSQAFF
DNA: TGTGCCAGCAGCGTAGCCCCACGCAGCCAGGCTTTCTTT

V: TRBV28
J: TRBJ1-6
size: few
D: -
CDR3: CASSSQGNSPLHF
DNA: TGTGCCAGCAGTTCGCAGGGGAATTCACCCCTCCACTTT

V: TRBV20-1
J: TRBJ2-2
size: -
D: TRBD2
CDR3: CSASVGGRFPGELFF
DNA: TGCAGTGCTAGCGTAGGCGGGAGATTCCCCGGGGAGCTGTTTTTT

V: TRBV5-5
J: TRBJ1-2
size: many
D: -
CDR3: CASSQQGSYGYTF
DNA: TGTGCCAGCAGTCAGCAGGGAAGCTATGGCTACACCTTC

V: TRBV29-1
J: TRBJ1-1
size: many
D: -
CDR3: CSVEMGGRVSDTEAFF
DNA: TGCAGCGTTGAGATGGGGGGGCGGGTGTCGGACACTGAAGCTTTCTTT

V: TRBV4-2
J: TRBJ2-7
size: -
D: -
CDR3: CASSQELSSYEQYF
DNA: TGTGCCAGCAGCCAAGAGCTCAGTTCCTACGAGCAGTACTTC

V: TRBV6-1
J: TRBJ2-5
size: -
D: TRBD2
CDR3: CASSDAMGLTSFQETQYF
DNA: TGTGCCAGCAGTGACGCAATGGGTTTGACTAGCTTCCAAGAGACCCAGTACTTC

V: TRBV5-1
J: TRBJ2-4
size: many
D: -
CDR3: CASSLAHRAENIQYF
DNA: TGCGCCAGCAGCTTGGCCCACAGGGCGGAAAACATTCAGTACTTC

V: TRBV28
J: TRBJ2-7
size: many
D: TRBD1
CDR3: CASSSTRQGPSYEQYF
DNA: TGTGCCAGCAGTAGCACCCGACAGGGTCCTTCCTACGAGCAGTACTTC

V: TRBV9
J: TRBJ2-3
size: -
D: -
CDR3: CASNRAQGALGFTDTQYF
DNA: TGTGCCAGCAATCGAGCGCAGGGAGCCCTAGGGTTCACAGATACGCAGTATTTT

V: TRBV7-2
J: TRBJ2-1
size: -
D: -
CDR3: CASSLDPKYNEQFF
DNA: TGTGCCAGCAGCTTAGATCCCAAGTACAATGAGCAGTTCTTC

V: TRBV7-2
J: TRBJ2-7
size: few
D: TRBD2
CDR3: CASSPRLAGDSYEQYF
DNA: TGTGCCAGCAGCCCCCGACTAGCGGGTGACTCCTACGAGCAGTACTTC

V: TRBV12-3/TRBV12-4
J: TRBJ2-1
size: few
D: TRBD2
CDR3: CASSPGTSGTLSYNEQFF
DNA: TGTGCCAGCAGTCCCGGGACTAGCGGGACGCTCTCCTACAATGAGCAGTTCTTC

V: TRBV7-2
J: TRBJ2-2
size: few
D: -
CDR3: CASSLGGVRTYTGELFF
DNA: TGTGCCAGCAGCTTAGGCGGGGTCCGGACTTACACCGGGGAGCTGTTTTTT

V: TRBV7-3
J: TRBJ2-1
size: -
D: TRBD2
CDR3: CASSLSGRVNNEQFF
DNA: TGTGCCAGCAGCCTCAGCGGGAGGGTCAACAATGAGCAGTTCTTC

V: TRBV24-1
J: TRBJ2-3
size: once
D: -
CDR3: CATSAEGTSTDTQYF
DNA: TGTGCCACCAGCGCGGAGGGAACTAGCACAGATACGCAGTATTTT

V: TRBV20-1
J: TRBJ2-1
size: many
D: -
CDR3: CSARRVLGLGGEQFF
DNA: TGCAGTGCTAGAAGAGTTCTCGGCCTTGGGGGTGAGCAGTTCTTC

V: TRBV16
J: TRBJ1-5
size: -
D: TRBD1
CDR3: CASSQLDRGPIIGPGNQPQHF
DNA: TGTGCCAGCAGCCAATTGGACAGGGGGCCCATAATCGGGCCGGGCAATCAGCCCCAGCATTTT

V: TRBV5-1
J: TRBJ2-3
size: -
D: TRBD2
CDR3: CASSLGVAGGSDTQYF
DNA: TGCGCCAGCAGCTTGGGGGTAGCGGGAGGAAGTGATACGCAGTATTTT

V: TRBV12-3/TRBV12-4
J: TRBJ1-5
size: many
D: TRBD1
CDR3: CASSLGQGRVRWPQHF
DNA: TGTGCCAGCAGTTTAGGACAGGGGCGCGTTAGATGGCCCCAGCATTTT

V: TRBV29-1
J: TRBJ2-3
size: -
D: TRBD2
CDR3: CSVISLDYSGRAADTQYF
DNA: TGCAGCGTTATATCCCTGGATTACAGCGGGAGGGCCGCGGATACGCAGTATTTT

V: TRBV20-1
J: TRBJ2-6
size: many
D: TRBD1
CDR3: CSASTGYGANVLTF
DNA: TGCAGTGCTTCGACAGGGTATGGGGCCAACGTCCTGACTTTC

V: TRBV5-1
J: TRBJ1-3
size: many
D: -
CDR3: CASSRTKIRGSDTIYF
DNA: TGCGCCAGCAGCCGTACCAAAATCCGGGGGTCGGACACCATATATTTT

V: TRBV4-2
J: TRBJ2-7
size: -
D: -
CDR3: CASSQISGDSYEQYF
DNA: TGTGCCAGCAGCCAAATTAGCGGAGACTCCTACGAGCAGTACTTC